This T cell receptor (beta chain) was captured in a study of neurological immune-mediated disorders (dated by TCRdb to the late 2010s). As for the study more broadly: Peripheral blood TCR-beta repertoires from patients with HTLV-I-associated myelopathy (HAM/TSP), patients with multiple sclerosis, and healthy controls were compared in the study using UMI-based sequencing. Alongside PBMC samples, the set of more than 85 TCR-beta libraries contained longitudinal samples, technical triplicates, and paired CD4+ and CD8+ T-cell subsets that had been sorted. Longitudinal HAM/TSP donors and healthy donors each had 3 time-points at intervals of roughly 3-40 months. Of the roughly 68 subjects in the cohort, approximately 15 were HAM/TSP patients, roughly 35 were multiple sclerosis patients, and around 20 were healthy controls. Here is what the overall study found, with its caveats: Expanded clones from different subjects shared no identical CDR3 amino acid sequences, which suggests that TCR-beta repertoires were private in all groups. TCR clonal expansion was greatest in HAM/TSP patients and smallest in MS patients, who ranked below even healthy controls.

The time point label for this specimen denotes: longitudinal time-point 1 (baseline). Libraries from unsorted PBMCs were made from 2 million PBMCs kept in RNAlater at -80 degrees C until RNA extraction. Peripheral blood was subjected to Ficoll-Hypaque density gradient centrifugation to isolate PBMCs, which were then cryopreserved in liquid nitrogen. cDNA was synthesized by template-switch 5'RACE using a primer carrying a 10-nucleotide random unique molecular identifier by which each TCR transcript was tagged. Every sequencing run covered 15-18 subjects and yielded more than 160 million TCR-beta sequences. The RNeasy kit was used to extract total RNA. The KAPA Real-time Library Amplification kit was used to amplify TCR-beta VDJ regions with primers for the TCR constant region and the 5'RACE anchor. A first PCR added sample indexes and Illumina adaptors, and a second PCR then raised library yield. After Ampure bead purification, the roughly 650 bp TCR product was size-selected on a 2% E-gel SizeSelection system. Before pooling, library quality was assessed on a Bioanalyzer, concentration was determined with Qubit, and library quantification was performed with the Kapa Library Quantification kit. Libraries were sequenced paired-end 2 x 150 bp on an Illumina HiSeq 2500. To increase sequence diversity, roughly 23-30% phiX was spiked into each library pool. Per the authors' processing: The UMI-based MiGEC pipeline processed quality-filtered reads and removed over 85% of raw TCR sequences during error correction. IMGT germline references were used for aligning VDJ genes, and each clonotype was defined as a unique CDR3 amino acid sequence together with its V-J genes. Clonal expansion, Shannon diversity, and CDR3 relatedness (CalcPairwiseDistances, ClusterSamples) were evaluated with VDJtools, and phylogenetic trees were built with CLCbio workbench. Using coefficient-of-variation modelling across technical triplicates, the study counted a clone as expanded if it had at least 8 unique UMIs. TCRdb trimmed public reads at Q25 via fastp, called clones via MiXCR and kept in-frame beta chains. Rows with one shared CDR3 protein collapse into an entry with the most common genes and DNA. The V and J calls and clone size are TCRdb's, not the authors'. The sample has over 55,000 distinct CDR3 sequences on record, around 10% of them singletons. The top ten clonotypes cover 5% to 8.5% of the sample.

Spanning cysteine to phenylalanine, the CDR3 consists of 16 amino acids. The retained sequence is limited to the CDR3, 48 bases, with the frame set at the first base. The trim is 2 bases for V and 0 bases for J, with a gap of 11 bases between the germline ends. In the germline V gene, CDR1 corresponds to SGHVS and CDR2 to FNYEAQ. Turning to this clonotype: The target of this receptor is not known. Qualities for individual bases were not recorded, and no much larger clone is one base off.

The sequenced material came from PBMCs. This receptor was obtained from a male donor with HTLV-1-associated myelopathy (HAM/TSP). The sequence joins TRBV7-6 to TRBJ2-1; TRBD2 is a possible D gene, resting on 6 matching bases. The nucleotide sequence reads as follows: TGTGCCAGCAGCTTATTCCGCGGGGACTCCTACAATGAGCAGTTCTTC. Translated, it reads CASSLFRGDSYNEQFF.